Here is one T cell receptor (beta chain) with its context. RNA, at about 0.5 to 1 ug, was reverse transcribed with random hexamers. One entry per CDR3 protein, called by TCRdb with MiXCR from the immunoSEQ multiplex PCR reads. Of 120,000 to 150,000 distinct CDR3 sequences detected, around 94% appear once; the ten largest clones hold more than 0.065%. V was pared by 1 base and J by 9 bases, with 11 bases of the junction left unmatched. From germline, CDR1 is LNHNV and CDR2 YYDKDF (reference sequence). This CDR3 spans 16 amino acids. This sample stems from a study of CD8 T cells in Susac syndrome. This chain links TRBV15 with TRBJ1-1, with 10 bases fitting TRBD1. The origin of this receptor is a human donor in good health. Sample: CD4+ T cells from PBMCs. The CDR3 DNA follows: TGTGCCACCAGCAGAGGGGTTGAACCGGACAGGGGGAAAGCTTTCTTT. It encodes CATSRGVEPDRGKAFF.